This record covers a single TCR beta chain. The sample holds a few counts of this clone. The antigen this receptor binds is unknown. No base qualities exist here, and no much larger clone lies one base off it. The donors were included in the validation cohort of approximately 130 subjects, a group kept apart from the roughly 680-subject first cohort. The library was prepared using the immunoSEQ multiplex PCR assay. Turning to the authors' computational methods: A statistical classification framework was built to diagnose cytomegalovirus status from the catalog of TCR beta chain sequences. The table comes from immuneACCESS by way of TCRdb, which keeps in-frame sequences with V and J called. Part of the clones is missing from these tables; in studies checked, under half for an unresolved V gene and the rest for unknown reasons. The V and J calls and clone size come from that table; D and trimming were worked out from the DNA. This sample lists over 150,000 clones; roughly 89% were detected once. The ten largest make up 3% of the sample.

The CDR3 goes from the cysteine to the phenylalanine over 17 residues. CDR3 DNA is the only sequence kept; it has 51 bases, read in frame from the first base. The germline V gene yields SNHLY for CDR1 and FYNNEI for CDR2. V lost 8 bases and J lost 5 bases, and the count of bases not matched to a germline gene is 18. This sample was included in a study of cytomegalovirus exposure and HLA in healthy donors (dated by TCRdb to 2016 to 2017). A note on the overall study: According to a later analysis, the 120 or so validation repertoires were produced on the same platform as the approximately 620 repertoires of the first cohort. The study aimed to test whether cataloging public T cell receptors could reveal signatures of past pathogen exposure. A separate validation cohort of approximately 120 different subjects was used in addition to the approximately 610-subject first cohort. To predict cytomegalovirus infection status, the study combined high-throughput TCR immunosequencing, statistical association of individual TCRs with disease status, and machine learning. Broad study findings and their caveats: A later analysis lacked HLA typing for the validation cohort, so it scored co-occurrence in that cohort across all 120 repertoires. According to the authors, the approach could potentially be generalized to other disease states and immunological phenotypes. The classifier was reported to diagnose cytomegalovirus status with high specificity and sensitivity in both the original cohort and the validation cohort. A few of the identified cytomegalovirus-associated TCR beta chains were confirmed in vitro to be specific for cytomegalovirus antigens. The study listed 150 to 200 TCR beta chains as associated with cytomegalovirus. Most TCR sequences were observed very rarely across donors, whereas some public TCRs were present in many individuals. In a later analysis, TCRs clustered in the first cohort were found to also tend to co-occur in the 130 or so validation repertoires, with 94% of cluster scores above 0.

This clonotype was obtained from a woman in her late teens or twenties in good health and CMV-seropositive. The sequenced material came from PBMCs. The rearranged chain carries TRBV2 and TRBJ2-5; TRBD2 agrees with 9 junctional bases. DNA sequence: TGTGCCAGCTCCTCGGAGCGGGAGGACCAAACGGAGGAGACCCAGTACTTC. Translated, this is CASSSEREDQTEETQYF.